Sequencing of this T cell receptor delta chain was carried out in a study of Vδ1+ human thymocytes. Overall study findings and caveats: Thymic TRG and TRD repertoires appeared highly polyclonal.

Vdelta1+ thymocyte sorts reached between about 98% and 99.6% purity. The template was reverse-transcribed extracted RNA. CDR3 amplicons came from multiplex PCR with pooled V-gene forward and constant-region reverse primers. TCRdb reanalyzed the multiplex PCR reads using CATT. The sample shows about 55,000 delta-chain clones, roughly 15% of them seen only once. This clone occurred a few times. Its specificity is unknown. CDR1 is TSWWSYY and CDR2 is QGS in the germline V gene. This CDR3 has 18 amino acids. Unmatched junction bases numbered 19, after V lost 4 bases and J lost 7 bases. Material: Vdelta1+ gamma-delta thymocytes from the thymus. Sample subset: FACS-sorted CD3+ TCRalphabeta- TCRVdelta1+ TCRVdelta2- thymocytes. The rearrangement uses TRDV1 and TRDJ1, with 9 positions matching TRDD3. The TCR comes from a boy less than two years old who had congenital heart surgery. The CDR3: CALGGLVSYWGTDPKLIF. In nucleotides, the CDR3 is TGTGCTCTTGGGGGACTTGTTTCTTACTGGGGGACCGATCCTAAACTCATCTTT.